The 31 T cell receptor beta chains reported below all come from one sample, sequenced in a study of T cells in tumors after PD-1 blockade. TCRdb keeps only in-frame clones here, not all; method: immunoSEQ multiplex PCR. The sample yields 4,500 to 6,500 clones, about 63% seen once. The sequencing here drew on tumor tissue, taken before anti-PD-1 treatment. The receptor source for this set is a human donor with basal cell carcinoma.

The rearrangement uses TRBV21-1 and TRBJ2-5; TRBD2 is taken as the D call from the table, unchecked against the DNA. TRBV21-1 is a documented pseudogene. The CDR3 extends over 18 amino acids. Here the CDR3 DNA reads TGTGCCAGCAGCAAAGTCGACCCCGGGACTAGCGGGGGAGAGACCCAGTACTTC. Its translation: CASSKVDPGTSGGETQYF.

The J gene is TRBJ2-5, the V gene TRBV5-6; 11 bases align to TRBD2. V trimming: 1 base; J trimming: 13 bases; junction bases outside the gene matches: 6. This CDR3 region has 13 residues. CDR1 is SGHDT, CDR2 YYEEEE, per germline. DNA of the CDR3: TGTGCCAGCAGCTTGCCTAGCGGGGGGCCATCGTACTTC. Translating gives CASSLPSGGPSYF.

The V call is TRBV19, the J call TRBJ2-7; no reliable D call. Germline V gives CDR1 LNHDA, CDR2 SQIVND (reference sequence). The CDR3 runs to 13 residues. The V end lost 9 bases, the J end lost 1 base, and 13 bases lay between the germline ends. CDR3: CASRRADSYEQYF. CDR3 sequence (DNA): TGTGCCAGCAGACGGGCGGATTCCTACGAGCAGTACTTC.

This sequence joins TRBV4-2 and TRBJ1-4; the match to TRBD1 covers 10 bases. Germline CDR1 reads LGHNA; CDR2 reads YNFKEQ. This CDR3 has 19 amino acids. With 3 bases clipped from V and 0 bases from J, the junction kept 10 bases outside the gene matches. Here the CDR3 reads CASSQYGQGVKATNEKLFF. The CDR3 coding sequence is TGTGCCAGCAGCCAGTACGGACAGGGGGTGAAGGCAACTAATGAAAAACTGTTTTTT.

To note about this clone: One end of the junction fails to match germline, which may point to a read error. The chain combines TRBV5-1 with TRBJ2-3, with D possibly matching TRBD1 (6 bases). This CDR3 has 17 amino acids. Per germline, CDR1 SGHRS and CDR2 YFSETQ. The CDR3 coding sequence is TGCGTCAGCAGCTTAAGGGGACAACCTAGTCGGACAGATACGCAGTATTTT. As protein: CVSSLRGQPSRTDTQYF.

In this sample, this clone turned up a few times. The chain uses TRBV4-1 and TRBJ1-4; D is unresolved. CDR1 is MGHRA, CDR2 YSYEKL, per germline. This CDR3 contains 16 residues. Trimming shortened V by 0 bases and J by 1 base, and 9 bases separated the two germline ends. The CDR3 sequence: CASSQDSPRTNEKLFF. CDR3 DNA sequence: TGCGCCAGCAGCCAAGATTCCCCCCGAACTAATGAAAAACTGTTTTTT.

V gene TRBV6-2 or TRBV6-3 combines with J gene TRBJ2-1; D is undetermined. The CDR3 runs to 11 residues. V gave up 0 bases and J gave up 16 bases, with 10 bases separating them. Germline lookup yields CDR1 MNHEY and CDR2 SVGEGT. DNA of the CDR3: TGTGCCAGCAGTTACTCGACGACACTTTTCTTC. It is translated as CASSYSTTLFF.

V usage is TRBV19 and J usage is TRBJ2-7; D is perhaps TRBD2 (7 bases). Per the germline V gene, CDR1 is LNHDA and CDR2 is SQIVND (reference sequence). V dropped 3 bases and J dropped 4 bases, with 13 bases sitting between them. The CDR3 extends over 14 amino acids. The CDR3 DNA is TGTGCCAGTAGTATGGCGGGGGCGCGGTACGAGCAGTACTTC. This gives the protein CASSMAGARYEQYF.

A few counts support this clone. The same CDR3 also results from other DNA sequences found in this sample. The chain is built from TRBV10-2 and TRBJ1-2; D uncertain. This CDR3 has 14 amino acids. Germline-derived CDR1 and CDR2 are WSHSY and SAAADI. Trimming cost V 3 bases and J 1 base, with 9 bases left between them. The CDR3 bases are TGCGCCAGCAGTGATCGGGGAGTTAACTATGGCTACACCTTC. Its translation: CASSDRGVNYGYTF.

DNA for the CDR3: TGTGCCAGCAGCTTACAGGGGAGCTCCTATAATTCACCCCTCCACTTT. Residues: CASSLQGSSYNSPLHF. J is TRBJ1-6 and V is TRBV7-8; the D gene is possibly TRBD1 (6 bases). The CDR3 runs 16 residues. Trimming cost V 2 bases and J 0 bases, with 8 bases left between them. CDR1 is SGHVS and CDR2 is FQNEAQ in the germline V gene.

This clone was seen a few times. This chain uses TRBV6-6 with TRBJ2-7; D might be TRBD2 (7 bases). V was trimmed by 6 bases and J by 5 bases, leaving 20 bases between them. CDR3 length: 15 residues. Germline V gene sequence: CDR1 MNHNY, CDR2 SVGAGI (reference sequence). As DNA, the CDR3 is TGTGCCAGCAGGCCCCTGGGGGGGGCGACCCACGAGCAGTACTTC. Translating it yields CASRPLGGATHEQYF.

The chain uses TRBV19 and TRBJ1-3; weak D call: TRBD1 (5 bases). The CDR3 covers 15 residues. Deletions cut 5 bases from V and 2 bases from J, with 13 bases between. Germline V gene data show CDR1 as LNHDA and CDR2 as SQIVND (reference sequence). The CDR3 is CASSDGTDPGNTIYF. DNA of the CDR3: TGTGCCAGTAGTGACGGGACCGACCCTGGAAACACCATATATTTT. Combining the CDR3 with reference TRBV19 and TRBJ1-3 gives the whole variable domain DGGITQSPKYLFRKEGQNVTLSCEQNLNHDAMYWYRQDPGQGLRLIYYSQIVNDFQKGDIAEGYSVSREKKESFPLTVTSAQKNPTAFYLCASSDGTDPGNTIYFGEGSWLTVV.

By share of the sample, this clone is medium-sized. CDR3 DNA: TGCGCCAGCAGCGATCTGGGCGAGCAGTACTTC. It codes for CASSDLGEQYF. V usage is TRBV5-1 and J usage is TRBJ2-7; D call uncertain. This CDR3 contains 11 residues. Trimming left V 4 bases short and J 6 bases short, with 8 bases between. Per the germline V gene, CDR1 is SGHRS and CDR2 is YFSETQ. The whole variable domain, remainder taken from reference TRBV5-1 and TRBJ2-7, is KAGVTQTPRYLIKTRGQQVTLSCSPISGHRSVSWYQQTPGQGLQFLFEYFSETQRNKGNFPGRFSGRQFSNSRSEMNVSTLELGDSALYLCASSDLGEQYFGPGTRLTVT.

This rearrangement joins TRBV30 to TRBJ1-4, with unresolved D. CDR3 size: 15 residues. The germline V and J ends were trimmed by 2 bases and 0 bases, with 10 bases remaining between them. Germline-derived CDR1 and CDR2 are GTSNPN and SVGIG (reference sequence). The CDR3 DNA is TGTGCCTGGAGTCCATGGATTGCAACTAATGAAAAACTGTTTTTT. The encoded protein is CAWSPWIATNEKLFF.

V usage is TRBV7-3 and J usage is TRBJ2-7, with 8 positions matching TRBD2. V dropped 4 bases and J dropped 4; count of bases not matched to a gene: 3. Germline lookup yields CDR1 SGHTA and CDR2 FQGTGA. The CDR3 is made up of 13 amino acids. The CDR3 loop reads CASSSSGGYEQYF. For the CDR3, the DNA is TGTGCCAGCAGCTCGAGCGGGGGTTACGAGCAGTACTTC.

The chain carries TRBV3-1 (or the pseudogene TRBV3-2) and TRBJ2-1; TRBD1 aligns across 10 bases. Germline loops: CDR1 LGHDT, CDR2 YNNKEL (reference sequence). V lost 4 bases and J lost 10; bases outside the gene matches: 7. The CDR3 is 14 amino acids. The CDR3 DNA is TGTGCCAGCAGCCCAAGACAGGGGGCTCGGGAGCAGTTCTTC. This gives the protein CASSPRQGAREQFF.

In this sample, this clone is large (0.1 to 1%). The chain joins TRBV6-5 to TRBJ1-6; D gene unclear. Germline V lookup: CDR1 MNHEY, CDR2 SVGAGI. The CDR3 totals 15 residues. Between the trimmed V and J ends, which lost 6 bases and 7 bases, there was a span of 16 bases. The CDR3 spells CASRETEGGNSPLHF. CDR3 in DNA: TGTGCCAGCAGGGAGACCGAGGGCGGCAATTCACCCCTCCACTTT.

This clone was seen only a few times. The V call is TRBV7-6, the J call TRBJ1-2, with 7 bases aligning to TRBD1. CDR3 length equals 14 residues. Germline loops: CDR1 SGHVS, CDR2 FNYEAQ. Unmatched junction bases numbered 5, after V lost 5 bases and J lost 2 bases. The CDR3 nucleotides read TGTGCCAGCAGCCCTGGGACAGCGAACTATGGCTACACCTTC. This translates into CASSPGTANYGYTF.

The chain links TRBV25-1 to TRBJ2-7; D not resolved. V was clipped by 3 bases and J by 4 bases, with 7 bases between them. CDR3 length: 12 residues. Germline CDR1 and CDR2: MGHDK and SYGVNS. The CDR3 region has the DNA TGTGCCAGCAGTGACGGAGAGTACGAGCAGTACTTC. It yields the protein CASSDGEYEQYF.

This chain uses TRBV5-1 with TRBJ1-2, with D maybe TRBD1 (5 bases). CDR3 length equals 12 residues. Germline-derived CDR1 and CDR2 are SGHRS and YFSETQ. The ends were cut back, 3 bases at V and 8 bases at J, with 11 bases in the middle. The CDR3 DNA sequence: TGCGCCAGCAGCTCAGACAGCTGGGGCTACACCTTC. Its protein product is CASSSDSWGYTF.

By sample share, this clone is large. The genes are TRBV5-1 and TRBJ1-1, with TRBD1 as a possible D gene (6 bases). V gave up 0 bases and J gave up 3 bases, with 18 bases separating them. The CDR3 runs 17 residues. The germline CDR1 and CDR2 sequences are SGHRS and YFSETQ. The CDR3 sequence is CASSLGDTEGRDTEAFF. CDR3 nucleotide sequence: TGCGCCAGCAGCTTGGGGGACACAGAGGGTAGGGACACTGAAGCTTTCTTT.

The chain has TRBV6-4 and TRBJ2-1; 10 nucleotides align to TRBD2. The germline gives CDR1 MRHNA, CDR2 SNTAGT. The length of the CDR3 is 15 residues. The trim removed 2 bases at V and 7 bases at J, leaving 5 bases unmatched. The CDR3 DNA is TGTGCCAGCAGTGACCAAGCGGGGGGGCGGAATGAGCAGTTCTTC. This codes for CASSDQAGGRNEQFF.

A few counts support this clone. This chain links TRBV2 with TRBJ1-1, with a tentative D call TRBD1 (6 bases). The V gene's germline CDR1 is SNHLY and CDR2 FYNNEI. The CDR3 extends over 14 amino acids. Trimming shortened V by 7 bases and J by 0 bases, and 12 bases separated the two germline ends. The chain's CDR3 is CASNPDSLNTEAFF. CDR3 bases: TGTGCCAGCAACCCGGACAGTTTGAACACTGAAGCTTTCTTT.

The V gene is TRBV24-1, the J gene TRBJ2-5, with D perhaps matching TRBD1 or TRBD2 (5 bases each). CDR3 length equals 15 residues. V was trimmed by 4 bases and J by 7 bases, leaving 18 bases between them. Germline-derived CDR1 and CDR2 are KGHDR and SFDVKD. CDR3 DNA sequence: TGTGCCACCAGTGAAACCGGGACCAGCCGGGGGACCCAGTACTTC. Protein product: CATSETGTSRGTQYF.

V usage is TRBV5-6 and J usage is TRBJ1-3; no clear D gene. Germline assignment: CDR1 SGHDT and CDR2 YYEEEE. This CDR3 contains 15 residues. Trimming cost V 1 base and J 2 bases, with 10 bases left between them. In DNA, the CDR3 is TGTGCCAGCAGCTTGAGAGTTGGGGCTGGAAACACCATATATTTT. Translating it yields CASSLRVGAGNTIYF.

This rearrangement joins TRBV7-3 to TRBJ2-2, with 8 bases identical to TRBD1. This CDR3 is built from 14 residues. With V trimmed by 2 bases and J by 5 bases, 1 base remained unmatched. Per germline, CDR1 SGHTA and CDR2 FQGTGA. CDR3 bases: TGTGCCAGCAGCTTACAGGGGGCTACCGGGGAGCTGTTTTTT. Its protein product is CASSLQGATGELFF. Supplemented by reference TRBV7-3 and TRBJ2-2, the full variable domain reads GAGVSQTPSNKVTEKGKYVELRCDPISGHTALYWYRQSLGQGPEFLIYFQGTGAADDSGLPNDRFFAVRPEGSVSTLKIQRTERGDSAVYLCASSLQGATGELFFGEGSRLTVL.

This chain uses TRBV19 with TRBJ1-2, with 7 bases aligning to TRBD1. The CDR3 consists of 15 residues. Germline assignment: CDR1 LNHDA and CDR2 SQIVND (reference sequence). V was pared by 7 bases and J by 3 bases, with 11 bases of the junction left unmatched. The CDR3 region is CASNRGNRGDYGYTF. In DNA form, the CDR3 reads TGTGCCAGTAATAGAGGGAACAGGGGAGACTATGGCTACACCTTC.

Only one count was recorded for this clone. V is TRBV12-3 or TRBV12-4 and J is TRBJ2-7; TRBD1 might be the D (5 bases). V gave up 1 base and J gave up 4 bases, with 5 bases separating them. There are 12 residues in the CDR3. The CDR3 region has the DNA TGTGCCAGCAGTTTAGACAGGTACGAGCAGTACTTC. Its translation: CASSLDRYEQYF.

For the CDR3, the DNA is TGCGCCAGCACCGAGCCGGGCGGAAACACCATATATTTT. This gives the protein CASTEPGGNTIYF. The chain employs TRBV5-1 and TRBJ1-3; D uncertain. Between the trimmed V and J ends, which lost 6 bases and 4 bases, there was a span of 11 bases. Germline CDR1 reads SGHRS; CDR2 reads YFSETQ. CDR3 length: 13 amino acids.

This chain links TRBV27 with TRBJ1-6, with D tentatively TRBD1 (6 bases). Germline loops: CDR1 MNHEY, CDR2 SMNVEV (reference sequence). This CDR3 is 15 amino acids long. V was clipped by 6 bases and J by 7 bases, with 16 bases between them. The CDR3 spells CASRFYRDYNSPLHF. The CDR3 region has the DNA TGTGCCAGCAGATTTTACAGGGATTACAATTCACCCCTCCACTTT.

The chain recombines TRBV13 with TRBJ2-2; D possibly corresponds to TRBD2 (6 bases). Trimming shortened V by 5 bases and J by 5 bases, and 15 bases separated the two germline ends. The CDR3 is 15 amino acids. The germline V gene has CDR1 PRHDT and CDR2 FYEKMQ (reference sequence). The CDR3 here is CASSMLPAGTGELFF. The CDR3 DNA sequence: TGTGCCAGCAGCATGCTCCCGGCGGGGACCGGGGAGCTGTTTTTT.